This paragraph reports one TCR beta chain. The antigen is undetermined. Extraction and reverse transcription of RNA yielded cDNA as the sequencing template. Sequenced by immunoSEQ multiplex PCR; TCRdb stores in-frame clones only, minus some. The sample shows about 130,000 clones, about 57% of them seen only once. The CDR3 runs 13 residues. The V end lost 8 bases, the J end lost 3 bases, and 14 bases lay between the germline ends. Germline-derived CDR1 and CDR2 are SQVTM and ANQGSEA. The sample originates from a study of CD8+ T cells in alopecia areata. Study-wide background: Tofacitinib dosing lasted 6 to 18 months, which was then followed by 6 months off drug.

Study-wide findings and caveats: Whereas mice showed it more clearly, TCR sharing across patients was murkier, possibly because of HLA. Lesional scalp, notably in alopecia totalis/universalis, had clonality above that of normal scalp.

Sampling of alopecia areata patients yielded lesional scalp punch biopsies as well as peripheral blood. The sample in question was CD4+ T cells sorted from blood, obtained at week 0. The sequence was collected from a human donor with alopecia areata. The rearrangement links TRBV29-1 to TRBJ1-5; D is uncertain. This CDR3 is CSQCPGYNQPQHF. CDR3 nucleotides: TGCAGCCAATGTCCGGGATACAATCAGCCCCAGCATTTT.